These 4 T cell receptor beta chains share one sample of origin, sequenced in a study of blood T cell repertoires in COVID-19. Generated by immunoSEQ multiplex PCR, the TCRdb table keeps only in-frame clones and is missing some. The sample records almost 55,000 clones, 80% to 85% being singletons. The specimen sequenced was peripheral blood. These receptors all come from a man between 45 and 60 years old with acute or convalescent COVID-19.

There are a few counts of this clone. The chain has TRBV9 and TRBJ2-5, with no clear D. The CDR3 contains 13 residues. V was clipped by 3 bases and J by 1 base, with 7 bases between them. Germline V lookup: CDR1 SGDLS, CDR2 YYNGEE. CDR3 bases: TGTGCCAGCAGCGGTCAACTCCAAGAGACCCAGTACTTC. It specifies CASSGQLQETQYF.

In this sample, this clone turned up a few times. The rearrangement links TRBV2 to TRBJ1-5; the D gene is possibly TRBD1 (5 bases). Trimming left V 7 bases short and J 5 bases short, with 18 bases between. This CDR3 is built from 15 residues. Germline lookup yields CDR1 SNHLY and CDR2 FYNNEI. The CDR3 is CASNIRRTRDQPQHF. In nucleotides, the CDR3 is TGTGCCAGCAACATTCGTCGGACAAGGGATCAGCCCCAGCATTTT.

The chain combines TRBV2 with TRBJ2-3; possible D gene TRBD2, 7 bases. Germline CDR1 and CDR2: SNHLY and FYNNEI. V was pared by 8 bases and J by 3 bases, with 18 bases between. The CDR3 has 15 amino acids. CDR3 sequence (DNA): TGTGCCAGCCTTAGGGGGGGCCAGAGGACAGATACGCAGTATTTT. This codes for CASLRGGQRTDTQYF.

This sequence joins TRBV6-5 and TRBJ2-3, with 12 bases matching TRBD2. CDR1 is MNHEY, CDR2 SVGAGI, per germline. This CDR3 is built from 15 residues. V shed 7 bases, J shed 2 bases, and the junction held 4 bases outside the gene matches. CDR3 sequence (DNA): TGTGCCAGCACAAGACTAGCGGGGGACACAGATACGCAGTATTTT. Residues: CASTRLAGDTDTQYF.